Below, 5 T cell receptor beta chains from the same sample are listed, as sequenced in a study of regulatory T cells in long-lasting Graves disease. Time point here: persistent/refractory GD, antithyroid drugs over 5 years with positive TRAb. PBMC RNA was the source of the TCR library. The TCR beta library used iRepertoire HTBI primers with Arm-PCR amplification of CDR3. TCRdb reanalysed the multiplex PCR reads using MiXCR and keeps one entry per CDR3 protein. The sample carries a few hundred thousand distinct CDR3 sequences, less than 30% recorded once. The sequencing used peripheral blood mononuclear cells (PBMCs), collected when the disease was refractory, from a patient treated with antithyroid drugs. The receptors were gathered from a woman in her thirties or forties with Graves disease.

The chain carries TRBV30 and TRBJ1-5; D is unclear. The CDR3 spans 13 residues. The germline V and J ends were trimmed by 1 base and 3 bases, with 7 bases remaining between them. The germline V gene encodes CDR1 GTSNPN and CDR2 SVGIG (reference sequence). In DNA, the CDR3 is TGTGCCTGGAGTGGCGGTAACAATCAGCCCCAGCATTTT. It is translated as CAWSGGNNQPQHF.

This clonotype was counted at least ten times. The rearrangement joins TRBV6-1 to TRBJ2-7, with 7 bases aligning to TRBD1. This CDR3 comprises 12 residues. The V segment lost 5 bases and the J segment 2 bases; nucleotides outside the gene matches: 0. In germline, CDR1 is MNHNS, CDR2 SASEGT. CDR3 DNA sequence: TGTGCCAGCAGTACAGGGGCCTACGAGCAGTACTTC. Its translation: CASSTGAYEQYF.

In its sample, this clonotype was seen many times. This chain connects TRBV29-1 to TRBJ2-5, with 7 bases lining up with TRBD1. The junction had 2 bases not matched to a gene; V was cut back by 4 bases and J by 0 bases. Germline V gives CDR1 SQVTM, CDR2 ANQGSEA. The CDR3 has 13 residues. For the CDR3, the DNA is TGCAGCGTTGGGGGACAGTACCAAGAGACCCAGTACTTC. Protein: CSVGGQYQETQYF.

This clonotype was observed a handful of times. J is TRBJ2-6 and V is TRBV7-9, with 9 bases fitting TRBD1. This CDR3 contains 18 residues. Trimming removed 7 bases from V and 2 bases from J; junction bases left unmatched: 12. The V gene's germline CDR1 is SEHNR and CDR2 FQNEAQ (reference sequence). The CDR3 nucleotides read TGTGCCAGCACCAAGGACAGGGGATTTCCTCCTGGGGCCAACGTCCTGACTTTC. It encodes CASTKDRGFPPGANVLTF.

Of note for this clonotype: This likely stems from a read error, as it lies one base from a far larger clone. CDR3: CAGSYRGRSYGYTF. The CDR3 DNA is TGTGCCGGCAGTTACAGGGGGCGCAGCTATGGCTACACCTTC. The chain has TRBV6-2 or TRBV6-3 and TRBJ1-2; TRBD1 matches 9 bases. The CDR3 consists of 14 residues. Per germline, CDR1 MNHEY and CDR2 SVGEGT.